Shown below are 7 T cell receptor beta chains from a single sample sequenced in a study of blood T cell repertoires in COVID-19. Method: immunoSEQ multiplex PCR; TCRdb's copy keeps in-frame clones and lacks some. This sample has fewer than 250,000 clones, with roughly 80% found just once. The sequenced sample consisted of peripheral blood. These receptors came from a woman aged 65 to 85 with acute or convalescent COVID-19.

The V and J genes are TRBV3-1 (or the pseudogene TRBV3-2) and TRBJ1-6; D gene ambiguous. The CDR3 is 16 residues long. CDR1 LGHDT and CDR2 YNNKEL come from the germline V gene (reference sequence). The V and J ends lost 4 bases and 0 bases respectively, with 10 bases between them. The CDR3 sequence: CASSPTESSYNSPLHF. The CDR3 bases are TGTGCCAGCAGCCCCACAGAGAGCTCCTATAATTCACCCCTCCACTTT.

This clone was recorded only once. The genes are TRBV7-2 and TRBJ1-6; the match to TRBD1 covers 9 bases. The CDR3 has 15 residues. The V and J ends lost 3 bases and 8 bases, in that order; junction bases with no gene match: 5. The germline CDR1 and CDR2 sequences are SGHTA and FQGNSA. CDR3 DNA: TGTGCCAGCAGCTTTTATACAGGGGGCCATTCACCCCTCCACTTT. This encodes CASSFYTGGHSPLHF.

The CDR3 DNA reads as TGTGCCAGCAGCTCTTGGACGGGGATCCTCAATGAGCAGTTCTTC. Amino acids: CASSSWTGILNEQFF. The chain is built from TRBV7-9 and TRBJ2-1, with a weak D call TRBD2 (5 bases). V lost 4 bases, J lost 6 bases, and 16 bases lay in between. The CDR3 is made up of 15 amino acids. In germline, CDR1 is SEHNR, CDR2 FQNEAQ (reference sequence). Drawing the rest from reference TRBV7-9 and TRBJ2-1, the complete variable domain is DTGVSQNPRHKITKRGQNVTFRCDPISEHNRLYWYRQTLGQGPEFLTYFQNEAQLEKSRLLSDRFSAERPKGSFSTLEIQRTEQGDSAMYLCASSSWTGILNEQFFGPGTRLTVL.

The V gene is TRBV4-2, the J gene TRBJ1-1; D gene unclear. The CDR3 is 12 residues long. Germline-derived CDR1 and CDR2 are LGHNA and YNFKEQ. Trimming took off 4 bases at V and 7 bases at J, with 10 bases between the two ends. CDR3 sequence: CASSPPSIEAFF. The CDR3 nucleotides are TGTGCCAGCAGCCCCCCGAGCATTGAAGCTTTCTTT.

The chain has TRBV27 and TRBJ2-7; 11 bases are shared with TRBD2. Looked up from germline, CDR1 is MNHEY and CDR2 is SMNVEV (reference sequence). The CDR3 has 15 residues. The J segment lost 7 bases and the V segment lost 4 bases, leaving 9 bases of the junction unmatched. The CDR3: CASSSVTSGALEQYF. Here the CDR3 DNA reads TGTGCCAGCAGTTCGGTGACTAGCGGGGCTTTGGAGCAGTACTTC.

The genes are TRBV7-2 and TRBJ2-1; D might be TRBD2 (5 bases). V was trimmed by 6 bases and J by 8 bases, leaving 14 bases between them. Germline V gives CDR1 SGHTA, CDR2 FQGNSA. This CDR3 has 13 residues. The CDR3 nucleotides read TGTGCCAGCAGAAATAGCCCTAGCCATGAGCAGTTCTTC. It translates to CASRNSPSHEQFF.

Here the CDR3 reads CASSQVDSYQPQHF. CDR3 bases: TGCGCCAGCAGCCAAGTTGACAGCTATCAGCCCCAGCATTTT. The rearrangement joins TRBV4-1 to TRBJ1-5; the D gene is possibly TRBD1 (5 bases). The germline V gene encodes CDR1 MGHRA and CDR2 YSYEKL. V lost 1 base and J lost 5, with 9 bases in between. The CDR3 runs to 14 residues.